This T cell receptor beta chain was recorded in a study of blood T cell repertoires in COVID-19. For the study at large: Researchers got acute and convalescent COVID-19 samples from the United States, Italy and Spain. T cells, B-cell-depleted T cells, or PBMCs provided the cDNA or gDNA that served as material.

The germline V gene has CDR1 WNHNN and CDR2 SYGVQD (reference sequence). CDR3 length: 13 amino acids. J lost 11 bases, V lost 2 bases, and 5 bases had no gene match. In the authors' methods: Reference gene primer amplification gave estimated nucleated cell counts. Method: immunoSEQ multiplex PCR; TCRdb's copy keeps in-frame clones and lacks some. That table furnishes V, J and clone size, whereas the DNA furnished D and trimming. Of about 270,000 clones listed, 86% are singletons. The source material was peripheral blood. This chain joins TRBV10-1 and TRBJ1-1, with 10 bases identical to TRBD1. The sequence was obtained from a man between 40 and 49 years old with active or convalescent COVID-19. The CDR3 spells CASSEGRTGGAFF. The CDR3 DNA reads TGCGCCAGCAGTGAGGGAAGGACAGGGGGGGCTTTCTTT.